A selection of T cell receptor beta chains follows, all from one sample in a study of T cell responses to AZD1222 COVID-19 vaccine. Sequencing used immunoSEQ multiplex PCR; TCRdb keeps in-frame clones, though not all of them. The data contain 130,000 to 150,000 clones, more than 75% of them singletons. Here the sequenced sample was peripheral blood, taken on day 0 of AZD1222 vaccination. The receptors stem from an adult in good health. Both conserved end residues are part of each CDR3. The size of a clone is reported for some rows only, either as once, few or many, or as a class for expanded clones.

V gene,J gene,clone size,CDR3 length,CDR3 protein
TRBV4-1,TRBJ2-2,.,15,CASSQSQANTGELFF
TRBV28,TRBJ1-1,.,17,CASSSSQTGAGRSEAFF
TRBV29-1,TRBJ1-1,few,11,CSVVTNTEAFF
TRBV7-9,TRBJ1-6,.,12,CAGGGINSPLHF
TRBV18,TRBJ1-3,.,15,CASSPEQARGNTIYF
TRBV28,TRBJ2-7,.,13,CASRFEGEYEQYF
TRBV6-2/TRBV6-3,TRBJ1-1,.,12,CASSYASNGPFF
TRBV11-2,TRBJ2-7,.,17,CASGRAGVAQAGHEQYF
TRBV7-2,TRBJ2-7,.,15,CASTLQATYSYEQYF
TRBV30,TRBJ2-1,.,15,CAWSKNRTRRNEQFF
TRBV7-6,TRBJ2-3,few,15,CASSTTSGSAGTQYF
TRBV2,TRBJ2-3,.,16,CASSAWGEGDGDTQYF
TRBV4-1,TRBJ1-2,.,15,CASSQVPARPYGYTF
TRBV11-3,TRBJ1-6,few,13,CASSQGATSPLHF
TRBV20-1,TRBJ2-2,.,13,CSASPREAGELFF
TRBV3-1/TRBV3-2,TRBJ1-1,.,14,CASSQRFAVPEAFF
TRBV7-6,TRBJ2-3,.,15,CASSPFGQATDTQYF
TRBV2,TRBJ1-1,.,13,CASSRGGNTEAFF
TRBV6-5,TRBJ2-7,.,15,CASSPAGDVSYEQYF
TRBV4-2,TRBJ2-7,.,15,CASSQDLGGSVEQYF
TRBV7-3,TRBJ2-1,once,13,CATRRGASDEQFF
TRBV28,TRBJ2-7,.,15,CASSSLGLRAGEQYF
TRBV19,TRBJ1-5,.,15,CASRGGQGGNQPQHF
TRBV27,TRBJ1-6,.,15,CASSFRDSYNSPLHF
TRBV13,TRBJ2-3,.,14,CASSLGQTTDTQYF
TRBV19,TRBJ1-5,.,13,CASSIGVQQPQHF
TRBV6-5,TRBJ1-4,.,14,CASRPAATNEKLFF
TRBV10-3,TRBJ1-2,.,13,CAILPAGKGGYTF
TRBV11-2,TRBJ2-1,.,15,CASREPGQGYNEQFF
TRBV19,TRBJ2-2,.,10,CATLSGELFF
TRBV5-1,TRBJ1-1,.,15,CASSLSSPGASEAFF
TRBV27,TRBJ2-7,.,16,CASSLRGTRFYYEQYF
TRBV6-5,TRBJ2-7,.,14,CASSLGGSLYEQYF
TRBV19,TRBJ2-4,.,15,CASSIWTSGKNIQYF
TRBV29-1,TRBJ2-1,.,10,CSVYGGEQFF
TRBV7-6,TRBJ1-1,.,15,CASSLEVRGYTEAFF
TRBV19,TRBJ2-1,.,13,CASSWSRGNEQFF
TRBV7-2,TRBJ1-5,.,15,CASSLAGDSNQPQHF
TRBV3-1/TRBV3-2,TRBJ1-1,.,13,CASRHRVATEAFF
TRBV7-2,TRBJ1-5,.,15,CASSLRQGGDQPQHF
TRBV9,TRBJ2-3,.,17,CASSVAQGPPIADTQYF
TRBV5-4,TRBJ1-4,.,16,CASSWAGGRSNEKLFF
TRBV5-1,TRBJ2-1,.,18,CASSTGTSGRAGENEQFF
TRBV6-6,TRBJ1-6,few,11,CASSRDSPLHF
TRBV2,TRBJ2-2,.,15,CASSVSSGSAGELFF
TRBV13,TRBJ2-7,.,15,CASSLETSGIHEQYF
TRBV6-5,TRBJ1-2,.,14,CASSYGQGAWGYTF
TRBV2,TRBJ1-4,.,12,CASSVVDEKLFF
TRBV6-6,TRBJ2-2,.,12,CASTSGSGELFF
TRBV6-2/TRBV6-3,TRBJ1-5,.,14,CASSYSGGSQPQHF
TRBV4-2,TRBJ2-4,.,23,CASSQVVGTGALTRETAKNIQYF
TRBV11-3,TRBJ2-3,.,15,CASSSSGTGGDTQYF
TRBV28,TRBJ1-2,.,15,CASSRRAGAVSGYTF
TRBV2,TRBJ2-1,.,17,CASSVITGRGVYNEQFF
TRBV12-3/TRBV12-4,TRBJ1-2,.,13,CASRWTGTGGYTF
TRBV7-9,TRBJ2-5,.,13,CASSLNLVETQYF
TRBV29-1,TRBJ1-2,.,13,CSVESVQGAGYTF
TRBV4-3,TRBJ2-1,.,16,CASSPRTSGGYNEQFF
TRBV7-2,TRBJ2-2,.,14,CASSLYRNTGELFF